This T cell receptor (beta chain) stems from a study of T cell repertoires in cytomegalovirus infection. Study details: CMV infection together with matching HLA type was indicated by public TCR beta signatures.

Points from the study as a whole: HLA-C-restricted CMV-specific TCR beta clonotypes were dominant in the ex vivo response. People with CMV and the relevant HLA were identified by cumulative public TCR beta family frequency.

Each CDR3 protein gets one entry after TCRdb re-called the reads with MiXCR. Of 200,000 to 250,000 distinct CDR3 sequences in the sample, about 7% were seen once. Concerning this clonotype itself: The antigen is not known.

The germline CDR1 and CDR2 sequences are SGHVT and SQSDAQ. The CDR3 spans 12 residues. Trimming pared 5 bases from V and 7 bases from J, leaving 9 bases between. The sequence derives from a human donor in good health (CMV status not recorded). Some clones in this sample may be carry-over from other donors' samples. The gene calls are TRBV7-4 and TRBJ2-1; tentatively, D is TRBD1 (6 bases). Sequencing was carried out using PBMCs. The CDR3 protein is CASSHRVNEQFF. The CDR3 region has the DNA TGTGCCAGCAGCCACAGGGTAAATGAGCAGTTCTTC.